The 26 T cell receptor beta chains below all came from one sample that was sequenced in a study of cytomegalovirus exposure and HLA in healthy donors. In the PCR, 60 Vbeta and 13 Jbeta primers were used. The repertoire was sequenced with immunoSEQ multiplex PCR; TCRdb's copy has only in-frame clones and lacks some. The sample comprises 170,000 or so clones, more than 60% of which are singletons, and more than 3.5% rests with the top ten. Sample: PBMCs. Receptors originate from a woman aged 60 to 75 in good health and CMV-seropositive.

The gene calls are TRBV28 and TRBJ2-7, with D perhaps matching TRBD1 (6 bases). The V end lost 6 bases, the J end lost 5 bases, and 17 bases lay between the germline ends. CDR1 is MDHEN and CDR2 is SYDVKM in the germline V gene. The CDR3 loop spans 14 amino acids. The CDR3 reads CASRGHSLTDEQYF. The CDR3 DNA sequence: TGTGCCAGCAGGGGACACTCATTAACTGACGAGCAGTACTTC.

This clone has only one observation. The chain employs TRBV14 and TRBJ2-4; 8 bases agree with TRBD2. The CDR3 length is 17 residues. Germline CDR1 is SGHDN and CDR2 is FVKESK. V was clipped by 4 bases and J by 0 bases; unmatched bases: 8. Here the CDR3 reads CASSPMTSAVAKNIQYF. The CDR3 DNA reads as TGTGCCAGCAGCCCCATGACTAGCGCGGTAGCCAAAAACATTCAGTACTTC.

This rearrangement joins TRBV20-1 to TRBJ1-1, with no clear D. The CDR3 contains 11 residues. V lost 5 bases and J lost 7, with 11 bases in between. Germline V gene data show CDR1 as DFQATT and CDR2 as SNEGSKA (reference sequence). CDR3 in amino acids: CSARGASEAFF. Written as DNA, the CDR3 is TGCAGTGCTCGAGGAGCAAGTGAAGCTTTCTTT.

Written as DNA, the CDR3 is TGTGCCAGCTCACGGGGACAGGGGGCTGGGCAGCCCCAGCATTTT. Its protein is CASSRGQGAGQPQHF. This sequence joins TRBV18 and TRBJ1-5, with 12 bases identical to TRBD1. This CDR3 spans 15 amino acids. The V segment lost 4 bases and the J segment 7 bases; nucleotides outside the gene matches: 5. Per the germline V gene, CDR1 is KGHSH and CDR2 is LQKENI.

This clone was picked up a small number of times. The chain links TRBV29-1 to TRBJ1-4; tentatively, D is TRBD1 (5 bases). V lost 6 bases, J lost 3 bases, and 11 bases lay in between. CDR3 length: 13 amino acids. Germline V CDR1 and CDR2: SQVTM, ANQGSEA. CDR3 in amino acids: CSVARAANEKLFF. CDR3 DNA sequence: TGCAGCGTCGCCAGGGCAGCTAATGAAAAACTGTTTTTT.

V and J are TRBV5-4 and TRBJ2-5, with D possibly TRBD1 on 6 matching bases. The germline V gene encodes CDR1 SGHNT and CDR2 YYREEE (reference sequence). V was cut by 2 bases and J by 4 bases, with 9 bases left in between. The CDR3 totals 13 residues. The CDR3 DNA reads TGTGCCAGCAGCTTAGCAGGGGCAGAGACCCAGTACTTC. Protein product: CASSLAGAETQYF.

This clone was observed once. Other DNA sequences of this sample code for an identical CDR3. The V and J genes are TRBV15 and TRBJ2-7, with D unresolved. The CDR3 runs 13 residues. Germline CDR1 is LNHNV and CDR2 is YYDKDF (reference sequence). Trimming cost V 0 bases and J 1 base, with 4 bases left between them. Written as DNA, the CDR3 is TGTGCCACCAGCAGAGACAGGTCCTACGAGCAGTACTTC. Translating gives CATSRDRSYEQYF.

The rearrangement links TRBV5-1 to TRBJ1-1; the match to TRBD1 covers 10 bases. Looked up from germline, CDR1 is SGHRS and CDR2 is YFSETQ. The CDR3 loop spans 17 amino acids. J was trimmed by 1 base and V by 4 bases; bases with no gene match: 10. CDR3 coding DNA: TGCGCCAGCAGCACGACAGGGGGCGGCGTTCGGAACACTGAAGCTTTCTTT. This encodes CASSTTGGGVRNTEAFF.

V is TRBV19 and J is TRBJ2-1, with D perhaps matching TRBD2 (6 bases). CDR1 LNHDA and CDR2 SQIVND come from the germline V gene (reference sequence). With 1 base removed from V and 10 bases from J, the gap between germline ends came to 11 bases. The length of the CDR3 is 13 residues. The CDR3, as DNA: TGTGCCAGTAGTATAGCTCGGGAGCAGGAGCAGTTCTTC. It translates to CASSIAREQEQFF.

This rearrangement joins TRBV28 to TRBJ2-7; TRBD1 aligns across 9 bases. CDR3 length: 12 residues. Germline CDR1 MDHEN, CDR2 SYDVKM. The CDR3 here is CASGTGYYEQYF. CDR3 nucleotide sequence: TGTGCATCCGGGACAGGGTATTACGAGCAGTACTTC.

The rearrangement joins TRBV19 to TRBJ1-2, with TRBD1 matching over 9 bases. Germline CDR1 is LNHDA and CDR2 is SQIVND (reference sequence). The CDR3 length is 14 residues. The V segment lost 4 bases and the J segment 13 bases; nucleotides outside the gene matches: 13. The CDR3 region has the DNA TGTGCCAGTAGTAACCGGGACAGGGACCCTTCGTGCACCTTC. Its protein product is CASSNRDRDPSCTF.

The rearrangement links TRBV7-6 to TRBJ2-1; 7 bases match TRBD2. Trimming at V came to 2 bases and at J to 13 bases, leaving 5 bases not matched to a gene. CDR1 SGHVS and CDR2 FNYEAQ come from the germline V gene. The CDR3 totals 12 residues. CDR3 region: CASSLLAASQFF. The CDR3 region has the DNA TGTGCCAGCAGCTTACTAGCGGCCTCCCAGTTCTTC.

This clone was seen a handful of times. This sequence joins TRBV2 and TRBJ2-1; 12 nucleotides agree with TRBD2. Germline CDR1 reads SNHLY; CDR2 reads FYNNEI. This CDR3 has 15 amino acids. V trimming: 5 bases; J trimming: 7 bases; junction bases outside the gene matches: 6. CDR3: CASSSSSGRGNEQFF. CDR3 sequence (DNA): TGTGCCAGCAGTTCTTCTAGCGGGAGGGGTAATGAGCAGTTCTTC.

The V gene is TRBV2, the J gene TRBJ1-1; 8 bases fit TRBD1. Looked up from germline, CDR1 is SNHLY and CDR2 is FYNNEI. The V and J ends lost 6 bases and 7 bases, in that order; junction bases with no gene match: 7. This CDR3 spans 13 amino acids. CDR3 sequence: CASRQGGKLEAFF. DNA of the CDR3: TGTGCCAGCAGACAGGGGGGTAAGCTTGAAGCTTTCTTT.

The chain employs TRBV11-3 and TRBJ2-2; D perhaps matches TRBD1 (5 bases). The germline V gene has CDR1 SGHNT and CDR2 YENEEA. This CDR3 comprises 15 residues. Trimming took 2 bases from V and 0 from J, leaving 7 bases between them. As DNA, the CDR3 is TGTGCCAGCAGCTTAACGACAGCGAACACCGGGGAGCTGTTTTTT. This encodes CASSLTTANTGELFF.

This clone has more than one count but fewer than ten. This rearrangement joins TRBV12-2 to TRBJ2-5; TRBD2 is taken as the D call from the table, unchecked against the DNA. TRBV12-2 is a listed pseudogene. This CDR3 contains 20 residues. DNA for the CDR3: TGTGCAAGTCGCTTACGGGATGACAGGGAGGCTAGCGGGAGTCAAGAGACCCAGTACTTC. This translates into CASRLRDDREASGSQETQYF.

This chain's CDR3 is CASSPQPGQDTEAFF. The CDR3 region has the DNA TGTGCCAGCAGCCCCCAGCCGGGACAGGATACTGAAGCTTTCTTT. The chain recombines TRBV7-3 with TRBJ1-1; 8 positions agree with TRBD1. Germline V gene sequence: CDR1 SGHTA, CDR2 FQGTGA. This CDR3 is built from 15 residues. V was pared by 5 bases and J by 5 bases, with 10 bases of the junction left unmatched.

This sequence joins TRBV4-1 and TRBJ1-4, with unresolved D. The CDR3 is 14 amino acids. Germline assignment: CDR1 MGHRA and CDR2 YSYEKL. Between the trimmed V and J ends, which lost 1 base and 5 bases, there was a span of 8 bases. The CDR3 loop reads CASSQVKTNEKLFF. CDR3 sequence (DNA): TGCGCCAGCAGCCAAGTAAAAACAAATGAAAAACTGTTTTTT.

CDR3 coding DNA: TGTGCCACCCGGGGTCAGGCGTCCTACGAGCAGTACTTC. The encoded protein is CATRGQASYEQYF. V is TRBV6-5 and J is TRBJ2-7; TRBD2 is a possible D gene (5 bases). Germline lookup yields CDR1 MNHEY and CDR2 SVGAGI. V lost 10 bases, J lost 1 base, and 14 bases lay in between. The CDR3 spans 13 residues.

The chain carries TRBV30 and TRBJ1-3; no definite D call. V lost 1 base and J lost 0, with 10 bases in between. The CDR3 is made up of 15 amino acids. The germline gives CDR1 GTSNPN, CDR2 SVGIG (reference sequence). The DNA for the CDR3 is TGTGCCTGGAGTGACTACTCTAGCTCTGGAAACACCATATATTTT. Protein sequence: CAWSDYSSSGNTIYF. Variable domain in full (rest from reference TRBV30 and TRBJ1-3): SQTIHQWPATLVQPVGSPLSLECTVEGTSNPNLYWYRQAAGRGLQLLFYSVGIGQISSEVPQNLSASRPQDRQFILSSKKLLLSDSGFYLCAWSDYSSSGNTIYFGEGSWLTVV.

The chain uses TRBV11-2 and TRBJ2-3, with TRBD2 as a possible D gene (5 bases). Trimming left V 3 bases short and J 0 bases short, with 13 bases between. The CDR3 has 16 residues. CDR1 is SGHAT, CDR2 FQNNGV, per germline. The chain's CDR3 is CASSLPGRRSTDTQYF. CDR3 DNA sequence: TGTGCCAGCAGCTTGCCCGGCCGGAGGAGCACAGATACGCAGTATTTT.

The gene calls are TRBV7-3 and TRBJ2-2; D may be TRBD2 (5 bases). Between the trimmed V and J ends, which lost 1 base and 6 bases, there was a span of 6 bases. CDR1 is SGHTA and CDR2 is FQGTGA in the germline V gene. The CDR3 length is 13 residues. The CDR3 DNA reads TGTGCCAGCAGCTTAAGAGGGCCCGGGGAGCTGTTTTTT. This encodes CASSLRGPGELFF.

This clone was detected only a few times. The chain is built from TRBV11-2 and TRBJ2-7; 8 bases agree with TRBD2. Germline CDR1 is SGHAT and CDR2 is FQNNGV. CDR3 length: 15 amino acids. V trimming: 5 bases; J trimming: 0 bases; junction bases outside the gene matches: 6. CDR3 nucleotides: TGTGCCAGCAGCCCAGGCGGGGGGCCCTCCTACGAGCAGTACTTC. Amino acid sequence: CASSPGGGPSYEQYF.

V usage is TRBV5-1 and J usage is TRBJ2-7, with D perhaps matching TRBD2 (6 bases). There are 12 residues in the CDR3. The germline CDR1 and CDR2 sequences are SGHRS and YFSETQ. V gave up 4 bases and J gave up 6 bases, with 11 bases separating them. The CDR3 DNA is TGCGCCAGCAGCCCGGGGACTGGCGAGCAGTACTTC. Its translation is CASSPGTGEQYF.

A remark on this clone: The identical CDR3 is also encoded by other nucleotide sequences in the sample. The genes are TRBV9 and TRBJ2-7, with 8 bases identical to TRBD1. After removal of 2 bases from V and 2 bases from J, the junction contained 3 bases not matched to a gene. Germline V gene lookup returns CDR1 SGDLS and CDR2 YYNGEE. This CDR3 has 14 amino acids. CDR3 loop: CASSVGQGTYEQYF. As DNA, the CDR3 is TGTGCCAGCAGCGTCGGACAGGGCACCTACGAGCAGTACTTC.

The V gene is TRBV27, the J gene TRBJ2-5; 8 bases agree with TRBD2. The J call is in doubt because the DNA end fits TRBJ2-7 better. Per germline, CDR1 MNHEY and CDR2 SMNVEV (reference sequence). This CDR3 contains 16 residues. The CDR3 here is CASSFLSGSISYEQYF. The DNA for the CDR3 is TGTGCCAGCAGTTTTTTAAGCGGGAGTATATCCTACGAGCAGTACTTC.